These T cell receptor beta chains were read from a single sample in a study of control samples from healthy donors and cancer patients. Assay used: immunoSEQ multiplex PCR; TCRdb lists only in-frame clones, some missing. Here the sample spans 110,000 to 150,000 clones, just under 95% being singletons. The sample comprised blood. Source of these receptors: a man in his thirties or forties in good health. Each CDR3 is given with its conserved first and last residue. Size is stated for part of the rows, as once, few or many counts, or as a class when the clone is expanded.

clone_size	v_call	j_call	cdr3_aa
.	TRBV10-3	TRBJ1-1	CAITGQRGTEAFF
.	TRBV6-5	TRBJ2-5	CAVGGHGLETQYF
.	TRBV7-6	TRBJ1-1	CASSLGVAEPNTEAFF
.	TRBV3-1/TRBV3-2	TRBJ2-3	CASSLSWRVADTQYF
.	TRBV24-1	TRBJ2-1	CATSDNGLAGGYNEQFF
.	TRBV30	TRBJ1-4	CAWSRDRDEKLFF
.	TRBV4-2	TRBJ1-1	CASSQGQKNTEAFF
.	TRBV7-2	TRBJ2-3	CASSLDRVTDTQYF
.	TRBV7-9	TRBJ2-3	CASSREGGSTDTQYF
.	TRBV21-1	TRBJ1-3	CASSPTGANTIYF
.	TRBV3-1/TRBV3-2	TRBJ2-1	CASSGAGVGYNEQFF
.	TRBV5-4	TRBJ2-1	CASTRDPRGPNEQFF
.	TRBV7-6	TRBJ2-2	CASSSAGDTGELFF
.	TRBV28	TRBJ2-5	CASSLGTGRLRETQYF
.	TRBV6-2/TRBV6-3	TRBJ1-1	CASSRRFGQDNTEAFF
once	TRBV15	TRBJ2-3	CATSGLAGGGSDTQYF
.	TRBV15	TRBJ2-7	CATSSKQGGYEQYF
.	TRBV30	TRBJ2-5	CAWREASSRETQYF
.	TRBV30	TRBJ2-1	CASRSLGTEQFF
.	TRBV28	TRBJ1-2	CASSGRQENYGYTF
once	TRBV12-3/TRBV12-4	TRBJ1-1	CASSKQGNTEAFF